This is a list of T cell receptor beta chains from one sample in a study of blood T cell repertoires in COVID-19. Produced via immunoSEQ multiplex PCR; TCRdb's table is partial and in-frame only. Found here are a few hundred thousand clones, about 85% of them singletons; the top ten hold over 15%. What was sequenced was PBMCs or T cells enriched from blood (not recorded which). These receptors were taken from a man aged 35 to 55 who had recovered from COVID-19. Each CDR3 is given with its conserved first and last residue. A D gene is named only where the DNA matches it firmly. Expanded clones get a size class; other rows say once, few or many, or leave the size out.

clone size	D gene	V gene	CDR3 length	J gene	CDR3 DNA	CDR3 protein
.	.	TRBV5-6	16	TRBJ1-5	TGTGCCAGCAGCTTGTTCGGGCAGGGTTTTAATCAGCCCCAGCATTTT	CASSLFGQGFNQPQHF
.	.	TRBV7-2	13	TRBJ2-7	TGTGCCAGCAGCTTAATGGCGGCCGACGAGCAGTACTTC	CASSLMAADEQYF
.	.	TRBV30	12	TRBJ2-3	TGTGCCTGGAGTCTCGGTGGAGATACGCAGTATTTT	CAWSLGGDTQYF
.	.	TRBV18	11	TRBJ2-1	TGTGCCAGCTCACCTGACTATGAGCAGTTCTTC	CASSPDYEQFF
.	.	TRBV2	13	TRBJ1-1	TGTGCCAGCAGTGAAGAGGGGATTACTGAAGCTTTCTTT	CASSEEGITEAFF
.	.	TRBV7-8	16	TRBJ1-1	TGTGCCAGCAGCTTAGCTGTCCGGGACATAAATCCTGAAGCTTTCTTT	CASSLAVRDINPEAFF
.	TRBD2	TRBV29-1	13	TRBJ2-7	TGCAGCGTAGGGACTAGCGGGAGTTACGAGCAGTACTTC	CSVGTSGSYEQYF
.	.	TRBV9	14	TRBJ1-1	TGTGCCAGCAGCGTAGTTGGGCAGAACACTGAAGCTTTCTTT	CASSVVGQNTEAFF
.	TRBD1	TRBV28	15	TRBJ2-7	TGTGCCAGCAAGATCGGGGGACAGGGGGACTACGAGCAGTACTTC	CASKIGGQGDYEQYF
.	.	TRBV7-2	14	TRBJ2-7	TGTGCCAGTGGCCGGGCTAGCGCCTCCTACGAGCAGTACTTC	CASGRASASYEQYF
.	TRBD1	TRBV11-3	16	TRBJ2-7	TGTGCCAGCAGCTTGAAGTCCGGGACAGCTACCTACGAGCAGTACTTC	CASSLKSGTATYEQYF
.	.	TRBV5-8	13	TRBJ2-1	TGTGCCAGCAGCTTCCAGGTGGGAGGTGAGCAGTTCTTC	CASSFQVGGEQFF
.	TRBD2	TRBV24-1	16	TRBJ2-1	TGTGCCACCAGTGATTTGCGGCCTAGCGGATACAATGAGCAGTTCTTC	CATSDLRPSGYNEQFF
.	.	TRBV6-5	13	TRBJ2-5	TGTGCCAGCAGTTACTCGGCAGGGGTGACCCAGTACTTC	CASSYSAGVTQYF
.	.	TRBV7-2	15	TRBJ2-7	TGTGCCAGCAGCTTAGCGGCGGGACGCAGCTACGAGCAGTACTTC	CASSLAAGRSYEQYF
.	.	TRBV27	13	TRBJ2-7	TGTGCCAGCAGATCAAGGGGCACCTACGAGCAGTACTTC	CASRSRGTYEQYF
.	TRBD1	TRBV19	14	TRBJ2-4	TGTGCCAGTAGCACGACAGGGGCGGGAAACATTCAGTACTTC	CASSTTGAGNIQYF
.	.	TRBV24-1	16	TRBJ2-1	TGTGCCACCAGTGATTTTAGGGGGAACTCCTACAATGAGCAGTTCTTC	CATSDFRGNSYNEQFF
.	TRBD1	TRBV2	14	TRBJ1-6	TGTGCCAGCAGGATAACAGGGGTGAATTCACCCCTCCACTTT	CASRITGVNSPLHF
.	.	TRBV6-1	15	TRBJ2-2	TGTGCCAGCAGTGACGGGACAACGAACACCGGGGAGCTGTTTTTT	CASSDGTTNTGELFF
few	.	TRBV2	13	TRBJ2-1	TGTGCCAGCAGTGAACGACAGATCAATGAGCAGTTCTTC	CASSERQINEQFF